A single sample is the source of the 7 T cell receptor beta chains below, sequenced in a study of blood T cell repertoires in COVID-19. Clones were read by immunoSEQ multiplex PCR, and TCRdb kept only the in-frame ones, dropping some. This table has roughly 76,000 clones, around 90% appearing once. Sequenced material: peripheral blood. Receptors were obtained from a man aged 25-40 years with acute or convalescent COVID-19.

The chain employs TRBV5-1 and TRBJ1-4; the D gene is possibly TRBD1 (5 bases). V was cut by 4 bases and J by 10 bases, with 23 bases left in between. The CDR3 is 16 amino acids. Germline CDR1 is SGHRS and CDR2 is YFSETQ. In DNA form, the CDR3 reads TGCGCCAGCAGCCATACTAGCACAGGACCCGATTCAAAACTGTTTTTT. It encodes CASSHTSTGPDSKLFF.

J is TRBJ2-7 and V is TRBV6-1; 11 bases align to TRBD2. V was clipped by 5 bases and J by 3 bases; unmatched bases: 12. The CDR3 covers 17 residues. Germline values: CDR1 MNHNS, CDR2 SASEGT. CDR3 amino acids: CASSKGTSGTMNYEQYF. For the CDR3, the DNA is TGTGCCAGCAGTAAAGGGACTAGCGGAACAATGAACTACGAGCAGTACTTC.

The chain has TRBV5-6 and TRBJ2-7, with D possibly matching TRBD2 (5 bases). Germline V gives CDR1 SGHDT, CDR2 YYEEEE. Trimming removed 5 bases at V and 0 bases at J, with 18 bases between. CDR3 size: 16 residues. The CDR3 sequence is CASRYVLGGLSYEQYF. The CDR3 nucleotides are TGTGCCAGCAGGTACGTATTGGGCGGGCTCTCCTACGAGCAGTACTTC.

This chain links TRBV5-6 with TRBJ1-5; D gene uncertain. The V and J ends lost 0 bases and 0 bases respectively, with 7 bases between them. Germline CDR1 SGHDT, CDR2 YYEEEE. This CDR3 contains 15 residues. CDR3 DNA: TGTGCCAGCAGCTTGGGCAGTACTAGCAATCAGCCCCAGCATTTT. This encodes CASSLGSTSNQPQHF.

This chain uses TRBV7-9 with TRBJ1-6; D gene ambiguous. V shed 0 bases and J shed 12 bases, with 18 bases lying between them. Germline-derived CDR1 and CDR2 are SEHNR and FQNEAQ (reference sequence). CDR3 size: 16 residues. The CDR3: CASSLATGARELPLHF. The CDR3 nucleotides read TGTGCCAGCAGCTTAGCGACGGGTGCACGGGAATTACCCCTCCACTTT.

In this sample, this clone turned up a few times. This chain joins TRBV5-1 and TRBJ1-2; D unclear. The germline V gene encodes CDR1 SGHRS and CDR2 YFSETQ. CDR3 length equals 13 residues. Trimming pared 4 bases from V and 2 bases from J, leaving 9 bases between. The CDR3 loop is CASSPDGNYGYTF. In nucleotides, the CDR3 is TGCGCCAGCAGCCCAGACGGGAACTATGGCTACACCTTC. The full variable domain, with the rest looked up from reference TRBV5-1 and TRBJ1-2, is KAGVTQTPRYLIKTRGQQVTLSCSPISGHRSVSWYQQTPGQGLQFLFEYFSETQRNKGNFPGRFSGRQFSNSRSEMNVSTLELGDSALYLCASSPDGNYGYTFGSGTRLTVV.

This chain uses TRBV19 with TRBJ1-2; 8 positions agree with TRBD1. Germline trimming cut 5 bases from V and 4 bases from J; bases unmatched to any gene: 6. The CDR3 is 14 residues long. CDR1 and CDR2 from the germline V gene are LNHDA and SQIVND (reference sequence). CDR3 loop: CASSPGQGSYGYTF. The CDR3 nucleotides are TGTGCCAGTAGTCCAGGACAGGGAAGCTATGGCTACACCTTC.